This paragraph reports one T cell receptor beta chain. The sample belongs to a study of shared clonotypes between healthy human individuals. Overall study: The donors, a couple of women and a few men, were aged 18 to 49.

The junction had 12 bases not matched to a gene; V was cut back by 4 bases and J by 0 bases. The CDR3 runs to 18 residues. Germline CDR1 is MDHEN and CDR2 is SYDVKM. A CD45RA-negative memory subset and a CD45RA+ naive subset were separated from the CD4+ cells. The data were produced by immunoSEQ multiplex PCR, yet TCRdb's version contains in-frame clones alone and is incomplete. There are a few million clones in the sample; approximately 93% occur only once, and 0.39% lies in the top ten. The sequence was collected from a man aged 18-30 years in good health. Some clones in this sample may be carry-over from other donors' samples. The sample taken for sequencing was naive CD4+ T cells from PBMCs. The subset was: CD45RA+ positively selected. The chain combines TRBV28 with TRBJ1-5; 7 positions match TRBD1. For the CDR3, the DNA is TGTGCCAGCAGTTCGATGACAGAGGGACAGTATAGCAATCAGCCCCAGCATTTT. As protein: CASSSMTEGQYSNQPQHF.